This T cell receptor beta chain was identified in a study of T cell responses to AZD1222 COVID-19 vaccine. Regarding the study as a whole: Increases in Spike-specific TCR breadth and depth were seen after two AZD1222 doses. The reported proportion of spike-specific TCRs targeting unmutated variant regions was nearly half. The donor cohort was predominantly white British with a female majority, and clonal diversity may have been underestimated.

This CDR3 is built from 13 residues. V gave up 3 bases and J gave up 5 bases, with 10 bases separating them. Germline CDR1 reads LGHDT; CDR2 reads YNNKEL (reference sequence). Only a few counts were recorded for this clone. The antigen is unknown. Sequencing was performed with immunoSEQ multiplex PCR; in TCRdb, only in-frame clones are kept and a portion is missing. The table lists around 65,000 clones, less than 85% of them singletons. The chain combines TRBV3-1 (or the pseudogene TRBV3-2) with TRBJ2-5; D call uncertain. The input for sequencing was peripheral blood, taken 28 days after the second AZD1222 dose. The clonotype was recovered from an adult who received the AZD1222 COVID-19 vaccine. The CDR3 region has the DNA TGTGCCAGCAGCCAGGGGTACGTGGAGACCCAGTACTTC. Protein product: CASSQGYVETQYF.